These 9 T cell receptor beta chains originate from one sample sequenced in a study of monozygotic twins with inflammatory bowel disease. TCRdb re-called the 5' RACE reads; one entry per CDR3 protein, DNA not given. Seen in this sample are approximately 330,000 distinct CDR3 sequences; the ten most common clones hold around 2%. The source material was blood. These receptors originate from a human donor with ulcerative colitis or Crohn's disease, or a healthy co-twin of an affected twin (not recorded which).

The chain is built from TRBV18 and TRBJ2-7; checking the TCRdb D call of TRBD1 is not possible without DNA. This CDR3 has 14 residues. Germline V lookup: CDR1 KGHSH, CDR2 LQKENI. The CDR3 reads CASSPSTDSYEQYF.

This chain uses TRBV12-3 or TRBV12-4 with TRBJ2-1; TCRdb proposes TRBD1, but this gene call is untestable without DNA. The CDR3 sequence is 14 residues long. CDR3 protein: CASSLAGGSNEQFF.

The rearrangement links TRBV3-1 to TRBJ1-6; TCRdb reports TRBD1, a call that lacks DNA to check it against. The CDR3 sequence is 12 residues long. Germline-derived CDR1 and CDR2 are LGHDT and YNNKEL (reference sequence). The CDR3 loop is CASSRVEGPLHF.

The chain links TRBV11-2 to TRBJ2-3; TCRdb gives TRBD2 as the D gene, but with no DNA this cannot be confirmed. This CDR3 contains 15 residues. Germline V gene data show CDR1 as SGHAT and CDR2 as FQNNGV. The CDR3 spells CASSEAPGRADTQYF. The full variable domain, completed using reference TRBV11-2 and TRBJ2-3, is EAGVAQSPRYKIIEKRQSVAFWCNPISGHATLYWYQQILGQGPKLLIQFQNNGVVDDSQLPKDRFSAERLKGVDSTLKIQPAKLEDSAVYLCASSEAPGRADTQYFGPGTRLTVL.

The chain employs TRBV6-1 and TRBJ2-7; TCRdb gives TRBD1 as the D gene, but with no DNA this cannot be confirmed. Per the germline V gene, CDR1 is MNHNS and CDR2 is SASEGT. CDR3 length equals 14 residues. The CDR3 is CASTSRPGNYEQYF.

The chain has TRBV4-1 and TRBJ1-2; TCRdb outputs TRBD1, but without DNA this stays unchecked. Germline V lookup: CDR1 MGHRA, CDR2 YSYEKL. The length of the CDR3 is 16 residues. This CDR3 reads CASSQGRDRGPYGCTF.

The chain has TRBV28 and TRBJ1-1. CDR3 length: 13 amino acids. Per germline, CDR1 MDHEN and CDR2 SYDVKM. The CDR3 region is CASSPPTLTEAFF.

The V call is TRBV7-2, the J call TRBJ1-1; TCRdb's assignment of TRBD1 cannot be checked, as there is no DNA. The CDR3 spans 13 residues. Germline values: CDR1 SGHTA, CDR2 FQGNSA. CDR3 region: CASSLRLGGEAFF.

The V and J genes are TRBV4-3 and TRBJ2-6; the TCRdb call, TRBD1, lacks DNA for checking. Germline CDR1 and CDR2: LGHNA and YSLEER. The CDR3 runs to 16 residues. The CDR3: CASSQARDSGANVLTF.